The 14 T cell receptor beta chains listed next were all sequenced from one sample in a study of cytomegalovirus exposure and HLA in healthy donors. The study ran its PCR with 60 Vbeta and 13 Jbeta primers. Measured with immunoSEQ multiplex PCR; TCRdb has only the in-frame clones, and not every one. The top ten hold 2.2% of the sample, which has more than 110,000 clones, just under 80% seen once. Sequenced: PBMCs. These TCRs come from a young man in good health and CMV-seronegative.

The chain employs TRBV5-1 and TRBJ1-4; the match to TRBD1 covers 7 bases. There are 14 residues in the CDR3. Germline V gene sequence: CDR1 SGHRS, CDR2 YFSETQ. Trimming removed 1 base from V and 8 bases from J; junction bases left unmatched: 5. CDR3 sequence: CASSLNQGQEKLFF. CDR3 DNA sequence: TGCGCCAGCAGCTTGAACCAGGGACAGGAAAAACTGTTTTTT.

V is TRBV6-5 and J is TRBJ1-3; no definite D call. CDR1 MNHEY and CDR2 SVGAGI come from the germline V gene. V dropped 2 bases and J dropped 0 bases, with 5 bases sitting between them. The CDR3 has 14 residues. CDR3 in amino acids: CASSYMASGNTIYF. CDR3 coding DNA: TGTGCCAGCAGTTACATGGCCTCTGGAAACACCATATATTTT.

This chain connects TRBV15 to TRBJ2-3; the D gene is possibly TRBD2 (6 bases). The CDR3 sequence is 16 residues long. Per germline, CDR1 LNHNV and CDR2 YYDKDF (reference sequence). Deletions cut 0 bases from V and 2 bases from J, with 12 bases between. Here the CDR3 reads CATSRDAGRLTDTQYF. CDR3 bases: TGTGCCACCAGCAGAGATGCGGGAAGGCTCACAGATACGCAGTATTTT.

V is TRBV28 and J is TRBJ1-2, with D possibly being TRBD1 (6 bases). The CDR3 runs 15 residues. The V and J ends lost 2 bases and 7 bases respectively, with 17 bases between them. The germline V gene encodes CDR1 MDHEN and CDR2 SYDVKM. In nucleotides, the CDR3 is TGTGCCAGCAGTTTACGGGACAAAGTTGGAGGTGGCTACACCTTC. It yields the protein CASSLRDKVGGGYTF.

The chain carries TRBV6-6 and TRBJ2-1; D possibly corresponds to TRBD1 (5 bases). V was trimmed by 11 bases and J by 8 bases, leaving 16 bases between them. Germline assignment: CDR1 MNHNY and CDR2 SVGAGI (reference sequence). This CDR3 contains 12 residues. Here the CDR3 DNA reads TGTGCCGTCAGGGTCGGTTGGGATGAGCAGTTCTTC. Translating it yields CAVRVGWDEQFF.

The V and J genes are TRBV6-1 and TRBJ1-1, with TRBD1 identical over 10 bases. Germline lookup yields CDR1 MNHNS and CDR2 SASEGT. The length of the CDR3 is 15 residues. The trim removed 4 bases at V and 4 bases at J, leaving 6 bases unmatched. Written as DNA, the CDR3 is TGTGCCAGCAGTGCATCCGGGACAGGGGTCACTGAAGCTTTCTTT. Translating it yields CASSASGTGVTEAFF.

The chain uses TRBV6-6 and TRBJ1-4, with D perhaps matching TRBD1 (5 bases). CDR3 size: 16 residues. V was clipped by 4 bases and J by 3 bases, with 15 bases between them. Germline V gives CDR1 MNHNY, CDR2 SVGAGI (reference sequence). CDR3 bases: TGTGCCAGCAGTTCCCCCACGACAGTAGCTAATGAAAAACTGTTTTTT. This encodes CASSSPTTVANEKLFF.

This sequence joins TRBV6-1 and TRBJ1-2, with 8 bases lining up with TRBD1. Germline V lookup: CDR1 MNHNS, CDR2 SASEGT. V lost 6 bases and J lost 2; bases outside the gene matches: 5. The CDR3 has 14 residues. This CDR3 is CASRRDRMNYGYTF. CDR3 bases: TGTGCCAGCAGGAGGGACAGGATGAACTATGGCTACACCTTC.

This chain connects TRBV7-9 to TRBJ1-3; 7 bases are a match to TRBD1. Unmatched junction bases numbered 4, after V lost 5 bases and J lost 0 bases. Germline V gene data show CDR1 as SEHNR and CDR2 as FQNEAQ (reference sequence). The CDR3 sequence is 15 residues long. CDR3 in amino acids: CASSEDRVSGNTIYF. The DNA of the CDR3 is TGTGCCAGCAGCGAAGACAGGGTCTCTGGAAACACCATATATTTT.

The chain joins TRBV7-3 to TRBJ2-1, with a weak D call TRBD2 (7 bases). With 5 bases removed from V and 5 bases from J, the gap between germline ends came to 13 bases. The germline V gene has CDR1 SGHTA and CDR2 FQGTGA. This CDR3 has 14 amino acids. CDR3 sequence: CASSHKGGNNEQFF. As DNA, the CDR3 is TGTGCCAGCAGCCACAAGGGGGGGAACAATGAGCAGTTCTTC.

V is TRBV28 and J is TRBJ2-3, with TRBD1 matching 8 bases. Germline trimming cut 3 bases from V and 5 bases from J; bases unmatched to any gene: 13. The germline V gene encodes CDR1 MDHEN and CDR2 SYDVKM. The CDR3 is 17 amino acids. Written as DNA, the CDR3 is TGTGCCAGCAGTTTCTCCCCGGACAGGGCTTTTTTAGATACGCAGTATTTT. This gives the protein CASSFSPDRAFLDTQYF.

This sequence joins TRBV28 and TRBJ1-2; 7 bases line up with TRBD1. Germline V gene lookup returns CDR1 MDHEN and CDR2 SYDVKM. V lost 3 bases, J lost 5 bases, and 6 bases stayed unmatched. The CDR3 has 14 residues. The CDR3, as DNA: TGTGCCAGCAGTTTGGAGGTACAGGGGTATGGCTACACCTTC. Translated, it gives CASSLEVQGYGYTF.

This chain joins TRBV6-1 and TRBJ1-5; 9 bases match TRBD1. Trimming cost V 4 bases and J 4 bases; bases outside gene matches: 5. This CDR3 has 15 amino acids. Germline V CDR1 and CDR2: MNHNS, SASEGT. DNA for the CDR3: TGTGCCAGCAGTGTCGCCGGGACAGGGAATCAGCCCCAGCATTTT. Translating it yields CASSVAGTGNQPQHF.

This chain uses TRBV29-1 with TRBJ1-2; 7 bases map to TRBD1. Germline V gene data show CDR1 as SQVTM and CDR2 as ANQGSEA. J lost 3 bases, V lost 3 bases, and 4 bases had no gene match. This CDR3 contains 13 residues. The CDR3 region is CSVEHRGYYGYTF. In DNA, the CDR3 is TGCAGCGTTGAGCACAGGGGATACTATGGCTACACCTTC.